The 20 T cell receptor beta chains below all came from one sample that was sequenced in a study of blood T cell repertoires in COVID-19. Data came from immunoSEQ multiplex PCR; TCRdb stores just in-frame clones and leaves some out. The sample has 60,000 or so clones; over 70% are singletons. Sequencing used peripheral blood. These receptors all come from a man aged 60 to 75 with acute or convalescent COVID-19.

The chain joins TRBV28 to TRBJ1-4; perhaps TRBD1 as D (5 bases). CDR3 length equals 13 residues. The V end lost 9 bases, the J end lost 0 bases, and 8 bases lay between the germline ends. Germline CDR1 is MDHEN and CDR2 is SYDVKM. CDR3 protein: CASETATNEKLFF. For the CDR3, the DNA is TGTGCCAGTGAGACAGCAACTAATGAAAAACTGTTTTTT.

V and J are TRBV24-1 and TRBJ2-5; 9 bases are shared with TRBD1. The V gene's germline CDR1 is KGHDR and CDR2 SFDVKD. This CDR3 region has 16 residues. J was trimmed by 4 bases and V by 5 bases; bases with no gene match: 10. CDR3: CATSGPGQGPGETQYF. DNA for the CDR3: TGTGCCACCAGTGGTCCGGGACAGGGACCTGGAGAGACCCAGTACTTC.

This clone was picked up one time. V is TRBV5-4 and J is TRBJ2-2; TRBD1 might be the D (5 bases). The CDR3 has 14 amino acids. CDR1 and CDR2 (germline): SGHNT, YYREEE (reference sequence). V lost 5 bases and J 2 bases, leaving 10 bases between the germline ends. The CDR3 sequence is CASSSDRNTGELFF. The CDR3 DNA follows: TGTGCCAGCAGTTCAGACAGAAACACCGGGGAGCTGTTTTTT.

As concerns this clone: At one boundary the junction diverges from the germline segment, which might be a read error. The chain carries TRBV6-5 and TRBJ1-3; no clear D gene. The CDR3 contains 14 residues. Germline V gene data show CDR1 as MNHEY and CDR2 as SVGAGI. CDR3 protein: CASIYGRSGNTIYF. CDR3 DNA sequence: TGTGCCAGCATTTACGGGCGCTCTGGAAACACCATATATTTT.

This clone was counted a few times. V and J are TRBV21-1 and TRBJ1-1; the table's D call of TRBD1 was not tested on the DNA. TRBV21-1 counts as a pseudogene. The CDR3 covers 19 residues. The CDR3 reads CASSSHKTGTEPFRGEAFF. CDR3 nucleotides: TGTGCCAGCAGCTCTCATAAAACGGGGACAGAGCCCTTTAGAGGTGAAGCTTTCTTT.

The chain has TRBV19 and TRBJ1-4, with D uncertain. The CDR3 consists of 14 residues. With 4 bases removed from V and 6 bases from J, the gap between germline ends came to 12 bases. Germline V gene sequence: CDR1 LNHDA, CDR2 SQIVND (reference sequence). The CDR3 loop reads CASSSSSQDEKLFF. CDR3 coding DNA: TGTGCCAGTAGTAGCAGCTCTCAGGATGAAAAACTGTTTTTT.

This clone was counted between two and nine times. The gene calls are TRBV5-1 and TRBJ2-1; D might be TRBD1 (7 bases). The ends were cut back, 1 base at V and 7 bases at J, with 21 bases in the middle. The CDR3 extends over 17 amino acids. CDR1 and CDR2 from the germline V gene are SGHRS and YFSETQ. The DNA of the CDR3 is TGCGCCAGCAGCTTGCTACCCGCGCGTGCAGGGGGGAATGAGCAGTTCTTC. Amino acid sequence: CASSLLPARAGGNEQFF.

This clone came up a few times. The J gene is TRBJ2-7, the V gene TRBV28, with 7 bases fitting TRBD1. J gave up 0 bases and V 6 bases, and 11 bases lay outside the gene matches. The germline gives CDR1 MDHEN, CDR2 SYDVKM. The CDR3 length is 16 residues. For the CDR3, the DNA is TGTGCCAGCAGCAGAACCCGACAGGGAAGCTCCTACGAGCAGTACTTC. Its translation is CASSRTRQGSSYEQYF.

The CDR3 bases are TGTGCCAGCAGCTTGGGGGGATCCTCTGGGGCCAACGTCCTGACTTTC. As protein: CASSLGGSSGANVLTF. The chain combines TRBV7-3 with TRBJ2-6; perhaps TRBD2 as D (6 bases). This CDR3 has 16 residues. Trimming removed 3 bases at V and 0 bases at J, with 9 bases between. Germline V gene sequence: CDR1 SGHTA, CDR2 FQGTGA.

This clone was picked up a small number of times. The chain employs TRBV5-1 and TRBJ1-5; TRBD1 matches at 7 bases. This CDR3 region has 15 residues. After removal of 3 bases from V and 2 bases from J, the junction contained 5 bases not matched to a gene. Germline lookup yields CDR1 SGHRS and CDR2 YFSETQ. CDR3 sequence (DNA): TGCGCCAGCAGCTCGGACGGACAGGGCAATCAGCCCCAGCATTTT. Translated: CASSSDGQGNQPQHF.

CDR3 region: CASSTEANTEAFF. The CDR3 bases are TGTGCCAGCAGTACGGAGGCGAACACTGAAGCTTTCTTT. The V call is TRBV6-4, the J call TRBJ1-1; D remains ambiguous. Germline CDR1 reads MRHNA; CDR2 reads SNTAGT. The CDR3 is 13 amino acids. Trimming removed 5 bases from V and 1 base from J, with 8 bases in between.

The chain is built from TRBV6-5 and TRBJ1-4, with TRBD1 as a possible D gene (6 bases). The CDR3 length is 15 residues. The germline V gene has CDR1 MNHEY and CDR2 SVGAGI. V was shortened by 0 bases and J by 8 bases, with 13 bases between the two germline ends. The CDR3 reads CASSYSTGSEEKLFF. CDR3 DNA: TGTGCCAGCAGTTACTCCACAGGGTCGGAGGAAAAACTGTTTTTT.

V is TRBV6-5 and J is TRBJ2-7; tentatively, D is TRBD1 (6 bases). This CDR3 is built from 14 residues. V was clipped by 2 bases and J by 2 bases, with 10 bases between them. The germline V gene has CDR1 MNHEY and CDR2 SVGAGI. The CDR3 loop is CASSYGQGTYEQYF. The DNA of the CDR3 is TGTGCCAGCAGTTACGGGCAGGGGACCTACGAGCAGTACTTC.

This clone was found once. The rearrangement uses TRBV7-6 and TRBJ1-5; 9 bases are a match to TRBD1. This CDR3 spans 15 amino acids. With V trimmed by 5 bases and J by 7 bases, 9 bases remained unmatched. CDR1 is SGHVS, CDR2 FNYEAQ, per germline. This CDR3 reads CASSITPDRGQPQHF. The CDR3 DNA follows: TGTGCCAGCAGCATTACCCCGGACAGGGGCCAGCCCCAGCATTTT.

The rearrangement links TRBV18 to TRBJ2-5; D is possibly TRBD1 (6 bases). CDR1 is KGHSH, CDR2 LQKENI, per germline. V was trimmed by 3 bases and J by 2 bases, leaving 10 bases between them. CDR3 length: 14 amino acids. The CDR3 coding sequence is TGTGCCAGCTCACCGCCGCAGGGGCAAGAGACCCAGTACTTC. Translated: CASSPPQGQETQYF. Complete variable domain (other parts from reference TRBV18 and TRBJ2-5): NAGVMQNPRHLVRRRGQEARLRCSPMKGHSHVYWYRQLPEEGLKFMVYLQKENIIDESGMPKERFSAEFPKEGPSILRIQQVVRGDSAAYFCASSPPQGQETQYFGPGTRLLVL.

This clone was counted only a few times. Here the CDR3 DNA reads TGTGCCAGCAGTCGATCCGGACACCTGTGGACTGAAGCTTTCTTT. It encodes CASSRSGHLWTEAFF. The chain combines TRBV6-6 with TRBJ1-1; tentative D call: TRBD1 (5 bases). CDR1 is MNHNY and CDR2 is SVGAGI in the germline V gene (reference sequence). V was shortened by 5 bases and J by 5 bases, with 18 bases between the two germline ends. The CDR3 is 15 residues long.

The rearrangement uses TRBV12-3 or TRBV12-4 and TRBJ1-2; TRBD1 is a possible D gene (5 bases). The CDR3 is 12 amino acids. V lost 5 bases to trimming and J lost 2 bases, with 6 bases between them. The CDR3, as DNA: TGTGCCAGCAGTAACAGGAACTATGGCTACACCTTC. The encoded protein is CASSNRNYGYTF.

In its sample, this clone was seen a few times. The V call is TRBV25-1, the J call TRBJ1-1; no clear D. V lost 1 base and J lost 8, with 8 bases in between. Germline V gives CDR1 MGHDK, CDR2 SYGVNS. There are 12 residues in the CDR3. The CDR3 sequence is CASSEWEGEAFF. CDR3 in DNA: TGTGCCAGCAGTGAATGGGAGGGAGAAGCTTTCTTT.

The chain recombines TRBV10-3 with TRBJ2-7; 8 positions match TRBD2. Per the germline V gene, CDR1 is ENHRY and CDR2 is SYGVKD. The V segment lost 6 bases and the J segment 5 bases; nucleotides outside the gene matches: 6. The CDR3 is made up of 13 amino acids. CDR3 sequence (DNA): TGTGCCATCAGGGGACTAGTATACGACGAGCAGTACTTC. It codes for CAIRGLVYDEQYF.

The chain combines TRBV15 with TRBJ2-1, with TRBD1 matching over 10 bases. Trimming cost V 3 bases and J 7 bases; bases outside gene matches: 9. The CDR3 has 16 amino acids. Germline V gene lookup returns CDR1 LNHNV and CDR2 YYDKDF (reference sequence). The CDR3 nucleotides read TGTGCCACCAGCAGGGCACGACAGGGGGCTGGAAATGAGCAGTTCTTC. Amino acid sequence: CATSRARQGAGNEQFF.